The 20 T cell receptor beta chains in this list originate from one sample, sequenced in a study of control samples from healthy donors and cancer patients. The assay was immunoSEQ multiplex PCR, and TCRdb's table has in-frame clones only and misses some. The table has about 150,000 clones, about 91% seen once. Sequencing was performed on blood. Receptor source: a man aged 25 to 40 in good health.

In its sample, this clone was seen a few times. This chain connects TRBV7-2 to TRBJ2-7, with 10 bases that match TRBD2. J was trimmed by 3 bases and V by 0 bases; bases with no gene match: 8. Germline assignment: CDR1 SGHTA and CDR2 FQGNSA. This CDR3 is 17 amino acids long. As DNA, the CDR3 is TGTGCCAGCAGCTTAGCCAGCGGGGGGGCGGCCTTCTACGAGCAGTACTTC. Translating gives CASSLASGGAAFYEQYF. Full variable domain (outside the CDR3, taken from reference TRBV7-2 and TRBJ2-7): GAGVSQSPSNKVTEKGKDVELRCDPISGHTALYWYRQSLGQGLEFLIYFQGNSAPDKSGLPSDRFSAERTGGSVSTLTIQRTQQEDSAVYLCASSLASGGAAFYEQYFGPGTRLTVT.

CDR3 sequence: CASSDPGTGWVEQYF. CDR3 nucleotides: TGTGCCAGCAGTGACCCCGGGACAGGGTGGGTCGAGCAGTACTTC. V is TRBV6-1 and J is TRBJ2-7, with TRBD1 matching 9 bases. The germline V gene encodes CDR1 MNHNS and CDR2 SASEGT. This CDR3 region has 15 residues. Trimming cost V 3 bases and J 6 bases; bases outside gene matches: 9.

This chain joins TRBV12-1 and TRBJ1-2. TRBV12-1 is a known pseudogene. The CDR3 consists of 15 residues. The CDR3 sequence: CASRPGAALRYGYTF. The DNA of the CDR3 is TGTGCCAGCAGACCGGGCGCAGCCCTTAGGTATGGCTACACCTTC.

This rearrangement joins TRBV9 to TRBJ2-7; TRBD1 is a possible D gene (6 bases). The CDR3 contains 14 residues. V lost 4 bases and J lost 0, with 11 bases in between. CDR1 and CDR2 (germline): SGDLS, YYNGEE. The CDR3 reads CASSPQTGSYEQYF. As DNA, the CDR3 is TGTGCCAGCAGCCCCCAGACAGGCTCCTACGAGCAGTACTTC.

J is TRBJ1-4 and V is TRBV7-2, with D hard to call. CDR3 length: 14 amino acids. V lost 1 base and J 5 bases, leaving 8 bases between the germline ends. Germline assignment: CDR1 SGHTA and CDR2 FQGNSA. The DNA for the CDR3 is TGTGCCAGCAGCTTAGAACACCTAAATGAAAAACTGTTTTTT. This encodes CASSLEHLNEKLFF.

The rearrangement joins TRBV6-4 to TRBJ1-5, with a tentative D call TRBD1 (5 bases). The CDR3 loop spans 17 amino acids. The germline CDR1 and CDR2 sequences are MRHNA and SNTAGT. Trimming took 2 bases from V and 1 from J, leaving 15 bases between them. CDR3 sequence: CASSDVAAEGSNQPQHF. CDR3 nucleotides: TGTGCCAGCAGTGACGTCGCGGCGGAGGGGAGCAATCAGCCCCAGCATTTT.

This rearrangement joins TRBV5-1 to TRBJ1-1; a possible D gene is TRBD1 (5 bases). V was shortened by 6 bases and J by 5 bases, with 8 bases between the two germline ends. In germline, CDR1 is SGHRS, CDR2 YFSETQ. This CDR3 has 11 amino acids. The CDR3 DNA sequence: TGCGCCAGCATTCAGGGTACTGAAGCTTTCTTT. This translates into CASIQGTEAFF. The full variable domain, in which reference TRBV5-1 and TRBJ1-1 provide the parts outside the CDR3, is KAGVTQTPRYLIKTRGQQVTLSCSPISGHRSVSWYQQTPGQGLQFLFEYFSETQRNKGNFPGRFSGRQFSNSRSEMNVSTLELGDSALYLCASIQGTEAFFGQGTRLTVV.

Notes on this clone: The same CDR3 is also encoded by other DNA sequences in this sample. V is TRBV19 and J is TRBJ2-3, with D possibly TRBD2 on 6 matching bases. This CDR3 contains 15 residues. Trimming shortened V by 3 bases and J by 0 bases, and 10 bases separated the two germline ends. Looked up from germline, CDR1 is LNHDA and CDR2 is SQIVND (reference sequence). CDR3 protein: CASSISGLSTDTQYF. The CDR3 DNA reads as TGTGCCAGTAGTATCAGCGGGCTGAGCACAGATACGCAGTATTTT.

The chain links TRBV9 to TRBJ2-3, with TRBD1 identical over 9 bases. Germline CDR1 is SGDLS and CDR2 is YYNGEE. J was trimmed by 5 bases and V by 0 bases; bases with no gene match: 10. This CDR3 spans 17 amino acids. CDR3 coding DNA: TGTGCCAGCAGCGTAGCCTATTGGGACAGGGCGAGAGATACGCAGTATTTT. Protein sequence: CASSVAYWDRARDTQYF.

This chain connects TRBV24-1 to TRBJ1-1; D not certain. V was shortened by 3 bases and J by 5 bases, with 12 bases between the two germline ends. This CDR3 region has 14 residues. Germline CDR1 reads KGHDR; CDR2 reads SFDVKD. CDR3 loop: CATSDPTAPTEAFF. CDR3 nucleotides: TGTGCCACCAGTGATCCAACTGCCCCGACTGAAGCTTTCTTT.

The chain combines TRBV5-1 with TRBJ1-1, with D tentatively TRBD1 (6 bases). CDR1 is SGHRS, CDR2 YFSETQ, per germline. The CDR3 has 14 amino acids. V lost 3 bases to trimming and J lost 3 bases, with 12 bases between them. For the CDR3, the DNA is TGCGCCAGCAGCTCTCAGGGGTGGGACACTGAAGCTTTCTTT. Amino acid sequence: CASSSQGWDTEAFF.

The V call is TRBV9, the J call TRBJ2-3; 7 bases map to TRBD2. Per the germline V gene, CDR1 is SGDLS and CDR2 is YYNGEE. With V trimmed by 0 bases and J by 6 bases, 7 bases remained unmatched. The CDR3 is 15 residues long. The CDR3 region is CASSVASGLGDTQYF. CDR3 DNA sequence: TGTGCCAGCAGCGTAGCTAGCGGCCTTGGGGATACGCAGTATTTT. The whole variable domain, remainder taken from reference TRBV9 and TRBJ2-3, is DSGVTQTPKHLITATGQRVTLRCSPRSGDLSVYWYQQSLDQGLQFLIQYYNGEERAKGNILERFSAQQFPDLHSELNLSSLELGDSALYFCASSVASGLGDTQYFGPGTRLTVL.

This clone has only a few counts. This chain joins TRBV2 and TRBJ1-4, with unresolved D. Trimming removed 3 bases from V and 5 bases from J, with 13 bases in between. CDR1 SNHLY and CDR2 FYNNEI come from the germline V gene. The CDR3 covers 15 residues. CDR3 amino acids: CASSEGTLTNEKLFF. CDR3 in DNA: TGTGCCAGCAGTGAGGGCACACTAACAAATGAAAAACTGTTTTTT.

The rearrangement links TRBV18 to TRBJ1-5; 9 bases match TRBD1. CDR1 and CDR2 from the germline V gene are KGHSH and LQKENI. V was clipped by 3 bases and J by 5 bases; unmatched bases: 2. The CDR3 consists of 14 residues. CDR3 loop: CASSPRDRDQPQHF. The CDR3 nucleotides read TGTGCCAGCTCACCTCGGGACAGGGATCAGCCCCAGCATTTT.

CDR3 in amino acids: CASSQDVGTDTQYF. CDR3 DNA: TGCGCCAGCAGCCAAGACGTCGGGACAGATACGCAGTATTTT. The gene calls are TRBV4-1 and TRBJ2-3; D not certain. The CDR3 spans 14 residues. V was trimmed by 0 bases and J by 3 bases, leaving 7 bases between them. Per germline, CDR1 MGHRA and CDR2 YSYEKL.

The CDR3 sequence is CASSRGESRGKLFF. CDR3 nucleotides: TGTGCCAGCAGCCGGGGAGAGAGCAGGGGAAAACTGTTTTTT. This chain joins TRBV3-1 (or the pseudogene TRBV3-2) and TRBJ1-4, with D tentatively TRBD1 (6 bases). The CDR3 consists of 14 residues. Trimming took off 4 bases at V and 10 bases at J, with 16 bases between the two ends. Germline V lookup: CDR1 LGHDT, CDR2 YNNKEL (reference sequence).

This chain's CDR3 is CAISTGGEKLFF. The CDR3 DNA reads TGTGCCATCAGCACGGGAGGGGAAAAACTGTTTTTT. The chain joins TRBV10-3 to TRBJ1-4; D not resolved. V was trimmed by 6 bases and J by 8 bases, leaving 10 bases between them. Germline V lookup: CDR1 ENHRY, CDR2 SYGVKD. This CDR3 contains 12 residues.

The chain carries TRBV29-1 and TRBJ2-3; TRBD2 aligns across 8 bases. The CDR3 runs to 16 residues. Trimming removed 0 bases from V and 3 bases from J; junction bases left unmatched: 8. Per germline, CDR1 SQVTM and CDR2 ANQGSEA. The CDR3 region is CSVEDLTGGATDTQYF. As DNA, the CDR3 is TGCAGCGTTGAAGATTTAACCGGGGGGGCTACAGATACGCAGTATTTT.

Many counts were recorded for this clone. The V call is TRBV21-1, the J call TRBJ1-6; the table's D call of TRBD1 was not tested on the DNA. TRBV21-1 is a pseudogene. CDR3 length equals 16 residues. The CDR3: CASSTNGTGLNSPLHF. The DNA of the CDR3 is TGTGCCAGCAGCACAAACGGGACAGGGCTTAATTCACCCCTCCACTTT.

This clone was seen just once. The CDR3 sequence: CASSSSLRRESYEQYF. The CDR3 DNA is TGTGCCAGCAGCTCGAGCCTGCGGCGCGAGAGTTACGAGCAGTACTTC. The rearrangement links TRBV7-9 to TRBJ2-7; D call uncertain. Per germline, CDR1 SEHNR and CDR2 FQNEAQ (reference sequence). The CDR3 length is 16 residues. V dropped 4 bases and J dropped 4 bases, with 20 bases sitting between them.